The 27 T cell receptor beta chains in this list originate from one sample, sequenced in a study of T cell changes during pregnancy in multiple sclerosis. Sequencing was performed with immunoSEQ multiplex PCR; in TCRdb, only in-frame clones are kept and a portion is missing. The sample lists about 40,000 clones; approximately 94% were seen once. The starting material was peripheral blood, obtained in the third trimester of pregnancy. Receptors originate from a female donor with multiple sclerosis, enrolled in a pregnancy study.

The gene calls are TRBV27 and TRBJ1-3, with a possible D match to TRBD1 (6 bases). With 8 bases removed from V and 0 bases from J, the gap between germline ends came to 8 bases. Germline V lookup: CDR1 MNHEY, CDR2 SMNVEV (reference sequence). CDR3 length: 13 residues. The CDR3 sequence is CASRTVSGNTIYF. CDR3 coding DNA: TGTGCCAGCCGGACAGTCTCTGGAAACACCATATATTTT.

The gene calls are TRBV6-1 and TRBJ1-5; no clear D. Germline V CDR1 and CDR2: MNHNS, SASEGT. The CDR3 extends over 13 amino acids. Trimming removed 3 bases from V and 4 bases from J, with 7 bases in between. CDR3 sequence: CASSDRHNQPQHF. In DNA, the CDR3 is TGTGCCAGCAGTGACAGGCATAATCAGCCCCAGCATTTT.

V is TRBV5-6 and J is TRBJ1-2; 10 bases match TRBD1. Trimming cost V 2 bases and J 7 bases; bases outside gene matches: 8. The CDR3 is 15 amino acids. Per the germline V gene, CDR1 is SGHDT and CDR2 is YYEEEE. This CDR3 reads CASSFGTGAMSGYTF. CDR3 coding DNA: TGTGCCAGCAGCTTTGGGACAGGGGCGATGAGTGGCTACACCTTC.

The chain couples TRBV18 to TRBJ2-6; 9 nucleotides align to TRBD1. With 2 bases clipped from V and 2 bases from J, the junction kept 13 bases outside the gene matches. Looked up from germline, CDR1 is KGHSH and CDR2 is LQKENI. CDR3 length: 20 residues. CDR3 sequence (DNA): TGTGCCAGCTCACCATTCGTCGGGACAGGGCCCAAAGCTGGGGCCAACGTCCTGACTTTC. Encoded protein: CASSPFVGTGPKAGANVLTF.

V and J are TRBV10-3 and TRBJ1-1; D might be TRBD1 (5 bases). The length of the CDR3 is 15 residues. Deletions cut 0 bases from V and 4 bases from J, with 12 bases between. Germline values: CDR1 ENHRY, CDR2 SYGVKD. Here the CDR3 reads CAISESGVGGTEAFF. The CDR3 DNA is TGTGCCATCAGTGAGTCAGGGGTCGGTGGCACTGAAGCTTTCTTT.

The chain uses TRBV6-6 and TRBJ1-4; 8 bases match TRBD1. Trimming at V came to 10 bases and at J to 6 bases, leaving 4 bases not matched to a gene. The CDR3 covers 12 residues. Germline V gene lookup returns CDR1 MNHNY and CDR2 SVGAGI (reference sequence). For the CDR3, the DNA is TGTGCCACCGACAGGGGATATGAAAAACTGTTTTTT. Its translation is CATDRGYEKLFF.

The chain recombines TRBV7-9 with TRBJ2-7; D may be TRBD1 (5 bases). The CDR3 runs 14 residues. V was shortened by 5 bases and J by 4 bases, with 15 bases between the two germline ends. In germline, CDR1 is SEHNR, CDR2 FQNEAQ (reference sequence). This CDR3 is CASSPSTELYEQYF. The CDR3 coding sequence is TGTGCCAGCAGCCCGTCGACAGAGCTATACGAGCAGTACTTC.

The J gene is TRBJ1-4, the V gene TRBV27; D uncertain. Germline-derived CDR1 and CDR2 are MNHEY and SMNVEV (reference sequence). The CDR3 contains 16 residues. V was clipped by 6 bases and J by 5 bases, with 19 bases between them. In DNA form, the CDR3 reads TGTGCCAGCAGCCCGATGCCTAATTGGTCCAATGAAAAACTGTTTTTT. Encoded protein: CASSPMPNWSNEKLFF. Drawing the rest from reference TRBV27 and TRBJ1-4, the complete variable domain is EAQVTQNPRYLITVTGKKLTVTCSQNMNHEYMSWYRQDPGLGLRQIYYSMNVEVTDKGDVPEGYKVSRKEKRNFPLILESPSPNQTSLYFCASSPMPNWSNEKLFFGSGTQLSVL.

On this clone: The germline gene is not matched at one end of the junction; a read error may be the cause. The V and J genes are TRBV7-7 and TRBJ2-3; 10 bases line up with TRBD1. This CDR3 has 15 residues. CDR1 is SSHAT, CDR2 FNYEAQ, per germline (reference sequence). The CDR3 loop is CASSSGTGGTDTQYF. CDR3 nucleotides: TGTGCTAGCAGCTCCGGGACAGGGGGCACAGATACGCAGTATTTT.

V is TRBV7-9 and J is TRBJ2-1, with D possibly being TRBD1 (6 bases). Germline values: CDR1 SEHNR, CDR2 FQNEAQ (reference sequence). With 5 bases removed from V and 12 bases from J, the gap between germline ends came to 17 bases. The CDR3 is 13 amino acids. In DNA form, the CDR3 reads TGTGCCAGCAGCCCCGACAGTCGACAGGTGCAGTTCTTC. Its translation is CASSPDSRQVQFF.

This sequence joins TRBV6-1 and TRBJ1-4; D gene uncertain. The CDR3 consists of 14 residues. The V and J ends lost 7 bases and 5 bases respectively, with 14 bases between them. CDR1 and CDR2 (germline): MNHNS, SASEGT. Written as DNA, the CDR3 is TGTGCCAGCAAACCGGGTCGAGGAAATGAAAAACTGTTTTTT. It encodes CASKPGRGNEKLFF.

The chain is built from TRBV7-2 and TRBJ2-5; D uncertain. Trimming took off 5 bases at V and 2 bases at J, with 9 bases between the two ends. This CDR3 has 13 amino acids. From germline, CDR1 is SGHTA and CDR2 FQGNSA. In DNA, the CDR3 is TGTGCCAGCAGCCCTAGTAAGCAAGAGACCCAGTACTTC. Residues: CASSPSKQETQYF.

The chain recombines TRBV14 with TRBJ2-7, with TRBD1 matching 8 bases. Germline CDR1 SGHDN, CDR2 FVKESK. This CDR3 comprises 15 residues. After removal of 4 bases from V and 4 bases from J, the junction contained 9 bases not matched to a gene. The CDR3 is CASSLRPGGVYEQYF. In DNA form, the CDR3 reads TGTGCCAGCAGCCTTCGACCAGGGGGCGTTTACGAGCAGTACTTC.

This clone was found a few times. V gene TRBV5-6 combines with J gene TRBJ2-3, with TRBD1 matching over 7 bases. V shed 4 bases and J 1 base; nucleotides not matched to a gene: 9. The CDR3 totals 16 residues. Germline CDR1 SGHDT, CDR2 YYEEEE. CDR3 residues: CASSINRGLGTDTQYF. The CDR3 DNA sequence: TGTGCCAGCAGCATCAACAGGGGATTGGGCACAGATACGCAGTATTTT.

The V gene is TRBV1, the J gene TRBJ1-1; whether TRBD1, the table's D call, matches the DNA was not checked. TRBV1 represents a pseudogene. The CDR3 length is 15 residues. The CDR3 loop is CTSSQARVQGTEAFF. The CDR3 nucleotides read TGCACCAGCAGCCAAGCTAGGGTACAGGGCACTGAAGCTTTCTTT.

The CDR3 nucleotides read TGTGCCAGTAGTATGGCACAGGGGTGGACTGAAGCTTTCTTT. It is translated as CASSMAQGWTEAFF. The V and J genes are TRBV19 and TRBJ1-1; 7 bases agree with TRBD1. This CDR3 has 14 residues. Germline V CDR1 and CDR2: LNHDA, SQIVND (reference sequence). Trimming removed 3 bases from V and 5 bases from J; junction bases left unmatched: 6.

The rearrangement links TRBV5-4 to TRBJ1-2, with D unresolved. This CDR3 spans 15 amino acids. The germline gives CDR1 SGHNT, CDR2 YYREEE (reference sequence). The germline V and J ends were trimmed by 0 bases and 4 bases, with 13 bases remaining between them. CDR3 region: CASSLDFRNVYGYTF. The CDR3 DNA sequence: TGTGCCAGCAGCTTGGATTTCAGGAACGTCTATGGCTACACCTTC.

This chain links TRBV11-1 with TRBJ2-1, with 10 positions matching TRBD1. Germline loops: CDR1 SGHAT, CDR2 FQDESV (reference sequence). V dropped 5 bases and J dropped 5; count of bases not matched to a gene: 6. CDR3 size: 15 residues. Written as DNA, the CDR3 is TGTGCCAGCAGCCCTCGGGACAGGGGAAACAATGAGCAGTTCTTC. Its protein is CASSPRDRGNNEQFF.

This chain uses TRBV19 with TRBJ1-2; D perhaps matches TRBD1 (5 bases). Germline values: CDR1 LNHDA, CDR2 SQIVND (reference sequence). V was shortened by 3 bases and J by 8 bases, with 22 bases between the two germline ends. The CDR3 contains 16 residues. The CDR3 sequence is CASSIRVGGALLGYTF. CDR3 nucleotides: TGTGCCAGTAGTATCCGCGTGGGAGGGGCTCTGTTGGGCTACACCTTC.

The chain recombines TRBV4-1 with TRBJ2-2; 7 positions match TRBD1. The germline CDR1 and CDR2 sequences are MGHRA and YSYEKL. CDR3 length: 18 residues. The junction had 12 bases not matched to a gene; V was cut back by 2 bases and J by 3 bases. The CDR3 nucleotides are TGCGCCAGCAGCCAATTAGTTACGAGGGGGCAGGACACCGGGGAGCTGTTTTTT. Translating it yields CASSQLVTRGQDTGELFF.

This rearrangement joins TRBV10-2 to TRBJ2-7; TRBD1 aligns across 7 bases. After removal of 3 bases from V and 5 bases from J, the junction contained 13 bases not matched to a gene. This CDR3 region has 16 residues. Germline CDR1 is WSHSY and CDR2 is SAAADI. CDR3: CASSELRTGTAHEQYF. As DNA, the CDR3 is TGCGCCAGCAGTGAATTACGGACAGGAACCGCCCACGAGCAGTACTTC.

This chain's CDR3 is CASSEGIRYEQYF. The CDR3 DNA is TGTGCCAGCAGTGAGGGCATTCGCTACGAGCAGTACTTC. The chain carries TRBV6-1 and TRBJ2-7; no clear D gene. V was shortened by 3 bases and J by 3 bases, with 9 bases between the two germline ends. This CDR3 is 13 amino acids long. The germline V gene encodes CDR1 MNHNS and CDR2 SASEGT.

The chain combines TRBV2 with TRBJ2-4; TRBD2 matches at 9 bases. The germline V gene encodes CDR1 SNHLY and CDR2 FYNNEI. Trimming removed 6 bases from V and 0 bases from J; junction bases left unmatched: 12. The CDR3 spans 18 residues. For the CDR3, the DNA is TGTGCCAGCAGCCTAGCGGGACAGAAAGGACTAGCCAAAAACATTCAGTACTTC. Encoded protein: CASSLAGQKGLAKNIQYF.

This clone was seen only once. The chain links TRBV7-9 to TRBJ1-2, with TRBD1 as a possible D gene (5 bases). This CDR3 is 14 amino acids long. The V gene lost 2 bases and the J gene lost 1 base, with 8 bases spanning the gap. The germline V gene encodes CDR1 SEHNR and CDR2 FQNEAQ (reference sequence). The CDR3 DNA follows: TGTGCCAGCAGCTTAACGACAGTTAACTATGGCTACACCTTC. This gives the protein CASSLTTVNYGYTF.

The chain joins TRBV18 to TRBJ1-3; D gene uncertain. The CDR3 sequence is 17 residues long. The germline V and J ends were trimmed by 0 bases and 0 bases, with 12 bases remaining between them. The germline gives CDR1 KGHSH, CDR2 LQKENI. CDR3 coding DNA: TGTGCCAGCTCACCACCGTACGGGGAAGGCTCTGGAAACACCATATATTTT. Protein product: CASSPPYGEGSGNTIYF. Complete variable domain (other parts from reference TRBV18 and TRBJ1-3): NAGVMQNPRHLVRRRGQEARLRCSPMKGHSHVYWYRQLPEEGLKFMVYLQKENIIDESGMPKERFSAEFPKEGPSILRIQQVVRGDSAAYFCASSPPYGEGSGNTIYFGEGSWLTVV.

This chain uses TRBV2 with TRBJ1-5; 7 bases agree with TRBD1. V gave up 2 bases and J gave up 4 bases; unmatched junction bases: 11. This CDR3 has 17 residues. Germline-derived CDR1 and CDR2 are SNHLY and FYNNEI. In DNA form, the CDR3 reads TGTGCCAGCAGTGAACCCCAAGGTAGGGGGCCGAATCAGCCCCAGCATTTT. The encoded protein is CASSEPQGRGPNQPQHF.

The V call is TRBV9, the J call TRBJ2-3; D gene ambiguous. Germline CDR1 SGDLS, CDR2 YYNGEE. The CDR3 consists of 14 residues. Trimming took off 1 base at V and 4 bases at J, with 10 bases between the two ends. CDR3 in amino acids: CASSVRLEPDTQYF. The CDR3 DNA reads TGTGCCAGCAGCGTACGCCTAGAACCAGATACGCAGTATTTT.